This TCR beta chain is from a study of tumor-infiltrating lymphocytes in localized non-small cell lung cancer. Looking at the study overall: Resected tumor was paired with non-adjacent uninvolved lung from the same patient. Findings of the study overall: Not all patients were TCR sequenced, owing to tissue quantity. No T-cell fraction difference was seen between IM1 and IM2 tumors.

Assay: immunoSEQ multiplex PCR; the TCRdb copy retains only in-frame clones and omits some. The sample shows approximately 9,500 clones, 60% to 80% of them seen only once. Worth noting for this clone: The antigen remains undetermined.

This sequence was found in a human donor with non-small cell lung cancer. Specimen: uninvolved lung tissue not adjacent to the tumor.

The CDR3 is CASSEYAAYEQYF. The CDR3 nucleotides are TGTGCCAGCAGTGAATACGCAGCCTACGAGCAGTACTTC. This chain links TRBV25-1 with TRBJ2-7, with unresolved D. The CDR3 extends over 13 amino acids. Germline V gene lookup returns CDR1 MGHDK and CDR2 SYGVNS. The V end was cut by 0 bases, the J end by 2 bases, with 5 bases between.